Presented here are 28 T cell receptor beta chains from one specimen sequenced in a study of cytomegalovirus exposure and HLA in healthy donors. Primers included in the PCR were 60 Vbeta and 13 Jbeta primers. Method: immunoSEQ multiplex PCR; TCRdb's copy keeps in-frame clones and lacks some. The repertoire holds over 90,000 clones, approximately 72% seen once, with about 14% in the top ten. Specimen: PBMCs. These receptors came from a woman in her 70s in good health and CMV-seropositive.

This chain connects TRBV27 to TRBJ2-6; TRBD1 might be the D (5 bases). Trimming stripped 3 bases from V and 1 base from J, with 25 bases between. The CDR3 has 21 amino acids. Germline-derived CDR1 and CDR2 are MNHEY and SMNVEV (reference sequence). The CDR3 loop is CASSFLSRRQGAPSGANVLTF. CDR3 in DNA: TGTGCCAGCAGTTTCTTGTCGCGTAGGCAAGGGGCGCCTTCTGGGGCCAACGTCCTGACTTTC.

This clone has a single count. This chain uses TRBV4-1 with TRBJ2-5; D is possibly TRBD1 (6 bases). CDR3 length: 13 amino acids. The germline gives CDR1 MGHRA, CDR2 YSYEKL. V was pared by 1 base and J by 4 bases, with 7 bases between. CDR3 DNA sequence: TGCGCCAGCAGCCAAGGAGGGGGAGAGACCCAGTACTTC. As protein: CASSQGGGETQYF.

This chain links TRBV5-1 with TRBJ2-5; D perhaps matches TRBD1 (6 bases). Germline V gene sequence: CDR1 SGHRS, CDR2 YFSETQ. Trimming left V 1 base short and J 3 bases short, with 7 bases between. This CDR3 has 13 residues. This CDR3 is CASSLSGEETQYF. The CDR3 DNA is TGCGCCAGCAGCTTGTCAGGGGAAGAGACCCAGTACTTC. The full variable domain, in which reference TRBV5-1 and TRBJ2-5 provide the parts outside the CDR3, is KAGVTQTPRYLIKTRGQQVTLSCSPISGHRSVSWYQQTPGQGLQFLFEYFSETQRNKGNFPGRFSGRQFSNSRSEMNVSTLELGDSALYLCASSLSGEETQYFGPGTRLLVL.

The V and J genes are TRBV7-9 and TRBJ1-1, with D possibly matching TRBD1 (5 bases). Germline lookup yields CDR1 SEHNR and CDR2 FQNEAQ (reference sequence). This CDR3 region has 14 residues. With 5 bases removed from V and 5 bases from J, the gap between germline ends came to 15 bases. The CDR3 loop is CASSLSGGRTEAFF. In DNA form, the CDR3 reads TGTGCCAGCAGCCTATCGGGGGGGAGGACTGAAGCTTTCTTT.

This clone was counted a single time. The chain links TRBV10-1 to TRBJ2-1; the match to TRBD2 covers 8 bases. This CDR3 is built from 15 residues. V lost 2 bases, J lost 7 bases, and 7 bases stayed unmatched. CDR1 and CDR2 (germline): WNHNN, SYGVQD (reference sequence). As DNA, the CDR3 is TGCGCCAGCAGTGAGGCGGGGGGCCGTTGGAATGAGCAGTTCTTC. Translation gives CASSEAGGRWNEQFF.

This chain links TRBV19 with TRBJ2-7, with 9 bases aligning to TRBD1. Germline assignment: CDR1 LNHDA and CDR2 SQIVND (reference sequence). The CDR3 spans 17 residues. After removal of 3 bases from V and 2 bases from J, the junction contained 11 bases not matched to a gene. This CDR3 is CASSIVYGTGLAYEQYF. CDR3 sequence (DNA): TGTGCCAGTAGTATTGTGTATGGGACAGGGCTTGCCTACGAGCAGTACTTC. Supplemented by reference TRBV19 and TRBJ2-7, the full variable domain reads DGGITQSPKYLFRKEGQNVTLSCEQNLNHDAMYWYRQDPGQGLRLIYYSQIVNDFQKGDIAEGYSVSREKKESFPLTVTSAQKNPTAFYLCASSIVYGTGLAYEQYFGPGTRLTVT.

This sequence joins TRBV5-6 and TRBJ2-5; D is unclear. Germline values: CDR1 SGHDT, CDR2 YYEEEE. The CDR3 has 13 residues. V lost 0 bases, J lost 2 bases, and 5 bases lay in between. The CDR3 protein is CASSLVLQETQYF. CDR3 DNA sequence: TGTGCCAGCAGCTTGGTGTTACAAGAGACCCAGTACTTC.

The chain recombines TRBV5-5 with TRBJ2-3, with a tentative D call TRBD2 (6 bases). The CDR3 contains 13 residues. Deletions cut 7 bases from V and 4 bases from J, with 13 bases between. Germline V lookup: CDR1 SGHKS, CDR2 YYEKEE (reference sequence). For the CDR3, the DNA is TGTGCCAGCCGACCTCCGGGGGCAGATACGCAGTATTTT. This translates into CASRPPGADTQYF.

This chain connects TRBV7-3 to TRBJ1-6; 7 bases agree with TRBD1. Germline values: CDR1 SGHTA, CDR2 FQGTGA. Trimming at V came to 5 bases and at J to 7 bases, leaving 5 bases not matched to a gene. The CDR3 is 14 residues long. The DNA for the CDR3 is TGTGCCAGCAGCCAGGGGACAGTAAATTCACCCCTCCACTTT. Amino acid sequence: CASSQGTVNSPLHF. Full variable domain (remainder filled in from reference TRBV7-3 and TRBJ1-6): GAGVSQTPSNKVTEKGKYVELRCDPISGHTALYWYRQSLGQGPEFLIYFQGTGAADDSGLPNDRFFAVRPEGSVSTLKIQRTERGDSAVYLCASSQGTVNSPLHFGNGTRLTVT.

This clone was seen a few times. This chain links TRBV7-9 with TRBJ2-7; the D gene is possibly TRBD2 (6 bases). This CDR3 comprises 14 residues. Trimming left V 5 bases short and J 4 bases short, with 15 bases between. Per the germline V gene, CDR1 is SEHNR and CDR2 is FQNEAQ (reference sequence). CDR3 coding DNA: TGTGCCAGCAGCCCCATTATCGGGGGTTACGAGCAGTACTTC. Residues: CASSPIIGGYEQYF. Filled out from reference TRBV7-9 and TRBJ2-7, the complete variable domain reads DTGVSQNPRHKITKRGQNVTFRCDPISEHNRLYWYRQTLGQGPEFLTYFQNEAQLEKSRLLSDRFSAERPKGSFSTLEIQRTEQGDSAMYLCASSPIIGGYEQYFGPGTRLTVT.

The chain has TRBV27 and TRBJ2-1; 16 bases fit TRBD2. Germline assignment: CDR1 MNHEY and CDR2 SMNVEV (reference sequence). This CDR3 region has 16 residues. The trim removed 5 bases at V and 9 bases at J, leaving 7 bases unmatched. The CDR3 bases are TGTGCCAGCAGTGGCGGGACTAGCGGGAGGGCCCGTGAGCAGTTCTTC. Amino acids: CASSGGTSGRAREQFF.

This clone was seen a few times. The V gene is TRBV5-4, the J gene TRBJ2-7, with 10 bases matching TRBD1. From germline, CDR1 is SGHNT and CDR2 YYREEE (reference sequence). Trimming took 4 bases from V and 6 from J; bases not matched to a gene: 4. This CDR3 region has 13 residues. This CDR3 is CASSRTGGREQYF. The DNA of the CDR3 is TGTGCCAGCAGCCGGACAGGGGGTCGCGAGCAGTACTTC.

The chain links TRBV7-2 to TRBJ2-1; TRBD1 matches 10 bases. The germline CDR1 and CDR2 sequences are SGHTA and FQGNSA. The CDR3 totals 13 residues. Trimming took 5 bases from V and 15 from J; bases not matched to a gene: 10. CDR3 protein: CASSKGQGLWSFF. CDR3 sequence (DNA): TGTGCCAGCAGCAAGGGACAGGGGCTTTGGTCGTTCTTC.

This chain uses TRBV5-5 with TRBJ1-6; TRBD1 matches 7 bases. The CDR3 spans 16 residues. V lost 0 bases to trimming and J lost 5 bases; unmatched junction nucleotides: 5. Per germline, CDR1 SGHKS and CDR2 YYEKEE (reference sequence). This chain's CDR3 is CASSLAPGTDNSPLHF. The CDR3, as DNA: TGTGCCAGCAGCTTGGCGCCCGGGACAGATAATTCACCCCTCCACTTT.

The chain joins TRBV7-2 to TRBJ2-5, with a weak D call TRBD1 (6 bases). V lost 6 bases and J lost 3, with 8 bases in between. Germline loops: CDR1 SGHTA, CDR2 FQGNSA. The CDR3 length is 12 residues. This chain's CDR3 is CASSRTEETQYF. The CDR3 nucleotides read TGTGCCAGCAGTCGGACAGAAGAGACCCAGTACTTC.

This chain joins TRBV7-2 and TRBJ1-6; TRBD1 is a possible D gene (5 bases). The germline CDR1 and CDR2 sequences are SGHTA and FQGNSA. V was cut by 5 bases and J by 6 bases, with 20 bases left in between. The CDR3 totals 17 residues. The CDR3 protein is CASSQRALRQSNSPLHF. Written as DNA, the CDR3 is TGTGCCAGCAGCCAAAGGGCCTTGAGACAGAGTAATTCACCCCTCCACTTT.

The chain recombines TRBV7-6 with TRBJ2-5; 9 bases map to TRBD1. The last part of the DNA fits TRBJ2-7 better; the J call may be wrong. The CDR3 is made up of 14 amino acids. Germline CDR1 is SGHVS and CDR2 is FNYEAQ. CDR3 bases: TGTGCCAGCAGCAAAAGGACAGGGGCCTACGAGCAGTACTTC. This sequence encodes CASSKRTGAYEQYF.

V and J are TRBV4-1 and TRBJ2-2, with a possible D match to TRBD1 (5 bases). V was trimmed by 3 bases and J by 3 bases, leaving 11 bases between them. Germline loops: CDR1 MGHRA, CDR2 YSYEKL. This CDR3 is 15 amino acids long. The CDR3 DNA follows: TGCGCCAGCAGCCACGAAAAGGGGTACACCGGGGAGCTGTTTTTT. Translating gives CASSHEKGYTGELFF.

This clone was detected once. The chain combines TRBV11-3 with TRBJ2-1, with TRBD2 matching over 7 bases. The J segment lost 7 bases and the V segment lost 4 bases, leaving 7 bases of the junction unmatched. There are 14 residues in the CDR3. CDR1 and CDR2 from the germline V gene are SGHNT and YENEEA. The CDR3 is CASSSGGFGNEQFF. The CDR3 DNA reads as TGTGCCAGCAGCTCGGGGGGATTTGGAAATGAGCAGTTCTTC.

This sequence joins TRBV6-5 and TRBJ1-1, with D perhaps matching TRBD1 (6 bases). Germline-derived CDR1 and CDR2 are MNHEY and SVGAGI. The CDR3 is made up of 14 amino acids. Trimming took off 6 bases at V and 0 bases at J, with 11 bases between the two ends. The chain's CDR3 is CASRGGGMNTEAFF. The CDR3 DNA sequence: TGTGCCAGCAGAGGGGGGGGGATGAACACTGAAGCTTTCTTT.

This clone was observed a few times. This rearrangement joins TRBV7-8 to TRBJ1-6; 7 nucleotides agree with TRBD1. Per the germline V gene, CDR1 is SGHVS and CDR2 is FQNEAQ. V was pared by 5 bases and J by 14 bases, with 15 bases of the junction left unmatched. There are 15 residues in the CDR3. The CDR3 reads CASSRAGTDASTLHF. Here the CDR3 DNA reads TGTGCCAGCAGCCGCGCCGGGACAGACGCGTCAACCCTCCACTTT.

The chain carries TRBV7-9 and TRBJ2-4; 13 nucleotides agree with TRBD2. The junction had 11 bases not matched to a gene; V was cut back by 5 bases and J by 7 bases. Germline assignment: CDR1 SEHNR and CDR2 FQNEAQ (reference sequence). The CDR3 consists of 17 residues. The CDR3 sequence: CASSRGLAGAGGNIQYF. The CDR3 coding sequence is TGTGCCAGCAGCCGTGGACTAGCGGGGGCCGGAGGGAACATTCAGTACTTC.

The count of this clone is one. The V gene is TRBV29-1, the J gene TRBJ2-3; D perhaps matches TRBD2 (6 bases). V was clipped by 4 bases and J by 0 bases, with 11 bases between them. The CDR3 has 14 residues. Germline-derived CDR1 and CDR2 are SQVTM and ANQGSEA. CDR3 DNA sequence: TGCAGCGTTGTAGGGACTGCAAGCACAGATACGCAGTATTTT. It yields the protein CSVVGTASTDTQYF.

The rearrangement uses TRBV7-9 and TRBJ2-7; 7 positions match TRBD2. The CDR3 is 13 amino acids. V lost 5 bases to trimming and J lost 9 bases; unmatched junction nucleotides: 10. Looked up from germline, CDR1 is SEHNR and CDR2 is FQNEAQ (reference sequence). CDR3: CASSPGEGLAQYF. The CDR3 DNA is TGTGCCAGCAGCCCCGGGGAGGGGCTGGCGCAGTACTTC.

V and J are TRBV5-1 and TRBJ2-2; possibly TRBD2 for D (6 bases). The CDR3 length is 14 residues. Germline CDR1 is SGHRS and CDR2 is YFSETQ. V lost 0 bases to trimming and J lost 4 bases, with 7 bases between them. CDR3 DNA: TGCGCCAGCAGCTTGGGGGACTTCACCGGGGAGCTGTTTTTT. This encodes CASSLGDFTGELFF. Complete variable domain (other parts from reference TRBV5-1 and TRBJ2-2): KAGVTQTPRYLIKTRGQQVTLSCSPISGHRSVSWYQQTPGQGLQFLFEYFSETQRNKGNFPGRFSGRQFSNSRSEMNVSTLELGDSALYLCASSLGDFTGELFFGEGSRLTVL.

V usage is TRBV6-6 and J usage is TRBJ2-1; 8 bases are shared with TRBD2. J lost 8 bases, V lost 5 bases, and 11 bases had no gene match. Germline V gene sequence: CDR1 MNHNY, CDR2 SVGAGI (reference sequence). CDR3 size: 15 residues. The CDR3 is CASSGRTSLHDEQFF. The CDR3 DNA is TGTGCCAGCAGTGGAAGGACTAGCTTACATGATGAGCAGTTCTTC.

V gene TRBV7-2 combines with J gene TRBJ2-4; 8 positions match TRBD1. This CDR3 spans 13 amino acids. The V gene's germline CDR1 is SGHTA and CDR2 FQGNSA. V was pared by 4 bases and J by 11 bases, with 7 bases of the junction left unmatched. DNA of the CDR3: TGTGCCAGCAGCTCCGGACAGGGACAGGTTCAGTACTTC. It codes for CASSSGQGQVQYF.

This clone is deemed medium-sized. This chain links TRBV5-4 with TRBJ1-3, with D perhaps matching TRBD1 (5 bases). Germline lookup yields CDR1 SGHNT and CDR2 YYREEE (reference sequence). The germline V and J ends were trimmed by 2 bases and 4 bases, with 13 bases remaining between them. This CDR3 is built from 15 residues. CDR3 sequence: CASSLSGGSGNTIYF. For the CDR3, the DNA is TGTGCCAGCAGCTTATCCGGGGGATCCGGAAACACCATATATTTT. Full variable domain (outside the CDR3, taken from reference TRBV5-4 and TRBJ1-3): ETGVTQSPTHLIKTRGQQVTLRCSSQSGHNTVSWYQQALGQGPQFIFQYYREEENGRGNFPPRFSGLQFPNYSSELNVNALELDDSALYLCASSLSGGSGNTIYFGEGSWLTVV.